This section outlines one T cell receptor (beta chain) sequence together with its context. What it recognizes is unknown. Measured with immunoSEQ multiplex PCR; TCRdb has only the in-frame clones, and not every one. The sample has 100,000 to 150,000 clones, around 83% seen once. The source of the sample is a study of radiation and T cells in renal cell carcinoma. Study-wide results and limits: Top tumor clonotypes rose in blood 2 weeks post-radiation, then contracted. Pretreatment tumor biopsies were lacking, so baseline clonotypes are unknown.

V lost 7 bases to trimming and J lost 2 bases; unmatched junction nucleotides: 7. The CDR3 contains 14 residues. Germline V gene data show CDR1 as SNHLY and CDR2 as FYNNEI. Time point given: baseline pretreatment blood. The sample's treatment: 15 Gy SBRT to primary tumor, nephrectomy 4 weeks later. The V and J genes are TRBV2 and TRBJ1-2; 7 nucleotides align to TRBD1. The source material was blood, sampled from a patient whose treatment included radiotherapy and nephrectomy. The sequence was collected from a woman aged 55-69 years with renal cell carcinoma. CDR3 protein: CASTQLTGNYGYTF. For the CDR3, the DNA is TGTGCCAGCACTCAGTTGACAGGGAACTATGGCTACACCTTC.